This T cell receptor beta chain was recovered during a study of cytomegalovirus exposure and HLA in healthy donors. Broader study findings: In a later analysis, donors in an Asian-associated ancestry cluster reportedly had fewer N-insertions in productive TCRs than the cohort mean.

This clone was counted between two and nine times. Its antigen is not known. Primers included in the PCR were 60 Vbeta and 13 Jbeta primers. Method: immunoSEQ multiplex PCR; TCRdb's copy keeps in-frame clones and lacks some. The sample consists of fewer than 110,000 clones, less than 85% of them appearing once. Sequencing input: PBMCs. The origin of this receptor is a middle-aged woman in good health and CMV-seropositive.

The CDR3: CATGQGYEQYF. The DNA for the CDR3 is TGTGCCACCGGACAGGGCTACGAGCAGTACTTC. The chain uses TRBV6-1 and TRBJ2-7; the match to TRBD1 covers 8 bases. The CDR3 spans 11 residues. The germline gives CDR1 MNHNS, CDR2 SASEGT. J gave up 3 bases and V 10 bases, and 2 bases lay outside the gene matches.